The rows below give T cell receptor beta chains drawn from one sample of a study of T cells after yellow fever vaccination. TCRdb redid the calling of the 5' RACE reads with MiXCR, one entry per CDR3 protein. The sample lists some 560,000 distinct CDR3 sequences; less than 20% were seen once. Sequenced material: PBMCs, taken 4 to 5 days after the first yellow fever vaccination. The receptors here all came from a man aged 18 to 30 who received the YFV17D yellow fever vaccine. The CDR3 runs from the conserved cysteine through the conserved F or W. A D gene is named only where the DNA matches it firmly. Some rows have no size entry. The others give once, few or many, or a class for an expanded clone.

J	length	size	D	V	DNA	CDR3
TRBJ1-6	18	NA	NA	TRBV6-1	TGTGCCAGCAGTGAAGCGGTGGCAAGTGATATTGCTAATTCACCCCTCCACTTT	CASSEAVASDIANSPLHF
TRBJ2-1	17	NA	NA	TRBV7-9	TGTGCCAGCAGAAAAGTCGGTAGCCAGAGCTCCTACAATGAGCAGTTCTTC	CASRKVGSQSSYNEQFF
TRBJ1-2	16	few	TRBD1	TRBV6-1	TGTGCCAGCAGTCGGGGACAGGAGCAAGTAGGCTATGGCTACACCTTC	CASSRGQEQVGYGYTF
TRBJ2-1	14	NA	NA	TRBV11-2	TGTGCCAGCAGCTTAACCTCATACGGGAATGAGCAGTTCTTC	CASSLTSYGNEQFF
TRBJ2-7	12	few	NA	TRBV19	TGTGCCACAAAGGACAGCGTCTACGAGCAGTACTTC	CATKDSVYEQYF
TRBJ1-4	14	few	TRBD1	TRBV12-3/TRBV12-4	TGTGCCAGCAGTTCCGGGACAGGGGACAAAAAACTGTTTTTT	CASSSGTGDKKLFF
TRBJ1-1	13	once	NA	TRBV5-1	TGCGCCAGGAGCTTAAGGGGGAACACTGAAGCTTTCTTT	CARSLRGNTEAFF
TRBJ1-2	15	few	TRBD1	TRBV9	TGTGCCAGCAGCGTTAAGGACAGGGGAGGATATGGCTACACCTTC	CASSVKDRGGYGYTF
TRBJ1-5	15	NA	NA	TRBV5-1	TGCGCCAGCAGCTTGGAAGGGAACGGCAATCAGCCCCAGCATTTT	CASSLEGNGNQPQHF
TRBJ2-7	14	few	NA	TRBV11-2	TGTGCCAGCAACCTCAGGGAGAGCTCCTACGAGCAGTACTTC	CASNLRESSYEQYF
TRBJ1-6	15	few	NA	TRBV4-3	TGCGCCAGCAGCCAAAAGACAGACTATAATTCACCCCTCCACTTT	CASSQKTDYNSPLHF
TRBJ2-7	14	NA	TRBD1	TRBV6-1	TGTGCCTCCTCCAAGCGGGACAGGGGGACAGAGCAGTACTTC	CASSKRDRGTEQYF
TRBJ1-4	14	NA	NA	TRBV11-2	TGTGCCAGCAGCTCCGGACGGCCGGCGGAAAAACTGTTTTTT	CASSSGRPAEKLFF
TRBJ2-2	14	NA	NA	TRBV6-5	TGTGCCAGCAGTTACGGCAGGGGGGCCGGGGAGCTGTTTTTT	CASSYGRGAGELFF
TRBJ1-2	13	NA	NA	TRBV9	TGTGCCAGCAGGGGGAAGGGCGTCTATGGCTACACCTTC	CASRGKGVYGYTF
TRBJ1-2	12	few	NA	TRBV29-1	TGCAGCGTTGCATTCAGGCGAAGAGGCTACACCTTC	CSVAFRRRGYTF